This TCR beta chain was obtained from a study of blood T cells in healthy people across ages. Comments on this clonotype: Its cognate antigen is unknown.

Findings and caveats of the study: Naive T cell percentage showed a strong correlation with the diversity of TCR beta.

A J-beta primer mix and a sample-barcoded 5' primer were used in a second PCR of about 7 to 12 cycles. MiXCR was run by TCRdb on the 5' RACE reads, yielding one entry per CDR3 protein. The sample has approximately 790,000 distinct CDR3 sequences, under 80% seen once. The CDR3 length is 13 residues. The germline V gene has CDR1 DFQATT and CDR2 SNEGSKA (reference sequence). Trimming left V 3 bases short and J 4 bases short, with 12 bases between. The sequencing input was blood. The chain combines TRBV20-1 with TRBJ2-5, with D tentatively TRBD2 (6 bases). The TCR was taken from a young man in good health. The CDR3 bases are TGCAGTGCTAGGGGGGGTCTAGGAGAGACCCAGTACTTC. Translated: CSARGGLGETQYF.